Listed here are 14 T cell receptor beta chains from one sample, sequenced in a study of blood T cell repertoires in COVID-19. The data were produced by immunoSEQ multiplex PCR, yet TCRdb's version contains in-frame clones alone and is incomplete. Of 35,000 to 50,000 clones listed, 69% are singletons. Sequencing used peripheral blood. The receptors here all came from a man older than 75 with acute or convalescent COVID-19.

The chain uses TRBV14 and TRBJ1-5; the D is unclear. Germline-derived CDR1 and CDR2 are SGHDN and FVKESK. V lost 4 bases to trimming and J lost 5 bases, with 6 bases between them. CDR3 size: 12 residues. Here the CDR3 DNA reads TGTGCCAGCAGCCCCCCGTATCAGCCCCAGCATTTT. It specifies CASSPPYQPQHF.

The chain couples TRBV3-1 (or the pseudogene TRBV3-2) to TRBJ2-1; 7 positions match TRBD2. The trim removed 3 bases at V and 2 bases at J, leaving 4 bases unmatched. The CDR3 length is 15 residues. Germline loops: CDR1 LGHDT, CDR2 YNNKEL (reference sequence). In DNA, the CDR3 is TGTGCCAGCAGCCAGGGAGCGGGGCCCTACAATGAGCAGTTCTTC. It is translated as CASSQGAGPYNEQFF.

The chain uses TRBV2 and TRBJ2-2, with D perhaps TRBD2 (6 bases). The V gene's germline CDR1 is SNHLY and CDR2 FYNNEI. Between the trimmed V and J ends, which lost 7 bases and 6 bases, there was a span of 15 bases. There are 14 residues in the CDR3. CDR3 sequence (DNA): TGTGCCAGCATTTGGGAGGAGGGAGCCGGGGAGCTGTTTTTT. This codes for CASIWEEGAGELFF.

The chain is built from TRBV9 and TRBJ2-3; 9 nucleotides agree with TRBD2. The germline CDR1 and CDR2 sequences are SGDLS and YYNGEE. Losses at the gene ends were 0 bases for V and 2 bases for J; bases not matched to a gene: 4. The CDR3 covers 16 residues. In nucleotides, the CDR3 is TGTGCCAGCAGCGTAGAAGCGGGGGGCCCCACAGATACGCAGTATTTT. Its protein is CASSVEAGGPTDTQYF.

This rearrangement joins TRBV6-5 to TRBJ2-2, with D possibly TRBD2 on 5 matching bases. CDR1 is MNHEY and CDR2 is SVGAGI in the germline V gene. The germline V and J ends were trimmed by 6 bases and 6 bases, with 14 bases remaining between them. This CDR3 region has 14 residues. In nucleotides, the CDR3 is TGTGCCAGCAGACCCAGTATGGAGGCCGGGGAGCTGTTTTTT. It specifies CASRPSMEAGELFF.

This clone was observed a few times. V usage is TRBV20-1 and J usage is TRBJ1-1; tentative D call: TRBD1 (5 bases). The CDR3 is 15 amino acids. Germline V gives CDR1 DFQATT, CDR2 SNEGSKA (reference sequence). Trimming pared 3 bases from V and 1 base from J, leaving 15 bases between. The CDR3 bases are TGCAGTGCTAGTACAGTGGAGACAGCGAACACTGAAGCTTTCTTT. Protein product: CSASTVETANTEAFF.

The rearrangement joins TRBV7-9 to TRBJ1-3, with a possible D match to TRBD1 (5 bases). Germline values: CDR1 SEHNR, CDR2 FQNEAQ (reference sequence). The V end was cut by 6 bases, the J end by 6 bases, with 15 bases between. This CDR3 is built from 14 residues. CDR3 in amino acids: CASRGEGKKNTIYF. CDR3 nucleotide sequence: TGTGCCAGCAGGGGGGAGGGGAAGAAAAACACCATATATTTT.

The chain carries TRBV6-4 and TRBJ1-1; D is ambiguous. V shed 2 bases and J shed 5 bases, with 12 bases lying between them. Germline CDR1 MRHNA, CDR2 SNTAGT. This CDR3 is built from 14 residues. CDR3 amino acids: CASSDLPRETEAFF. CDR3 nucleotide sequence: TGTGCCAGCAGTGACCTGCCGAGGGAGACTGAAGCTTTCTTT.

The V and J genes are TRBV7-8 and TRBJ1-2; 8 positions match TRBD1. This CDR3 has 12 residues. The germline V gene has CDR1 SGHVS and CDR2 FQNEAQ. The V gene end was trimmed by 5 bases and the J gene end by 7 bases; junction bases not matched to a gene: 3. CDR3 region: CASSQDRVGYTF. DNA of the CDR3: TGTGCCAGCAGCCAGGACAGGGTTGGCTACACCTTC.

The chain combines TRBV18 with TRBJ1-5; 7 positions agree with TRBD1. The CDR3 is 15 residues long. V trimming: 2 bases; J trimming: 4 bases; junction bases outside the gene matches: 5. CDR1 and CDR2 from the germline V gene are KGHSH and LQKENI. CDR3 in DNA: TGTGCCAGCTCACCAACCCCGGACAGGAATCAGCCCCAGCATTTT. It translates to CASSPTPDRNQPQHF.

In its sample, this clone was seen a few times. This sequence joins TRBV7-6 and TRBJ2-1; 8 nucleotides align to TRBD2. The CDR3 runs to 14 residues. Germline CDR1 and CDR2: SGHVS and FNYEAQ. V gave up 5 bases and J gave up 12 bases; unmatched junction bases: 12. CDR3 nucleotide sequence: TGTGCCAGCAGCCCGGGGGGGGAGGGGCACGTGCAGTTCTTC. Translated: CASSPGGEGHVQFF.

The CDR3 DNA is TGCAGTGCTAGTTATCGGGAGGGCGGCACAGATACGCAGTATTTT. Translating it yields CSASYREGGTDTQYF. V usage is TRBV20-1 and J usage is TRBJ2-3, with TRBD2 identical over 8 bases. CDR1 is DFQATT and CDR2 is SNEGSKA in the germline V gene (reference sequence). The CDR3 has 15 residues. Unmatched junction bases numbered 6, after V lost 3 bases and J lost 1 base.

The chain uses TRBV9 and TRBJ1-2; D is undetermined. CDR1 is SGDLS, CDR2 YYNGEE, per germline. The V end was cut by 0 bases, the J end by 8 bases, with 14 bases between. The CDR3 is 14 residues long. CDR3 residues: CASSVDAAPGGYTF. CDR3 bases: TGTGCCAGCAGCGTAGACGCGGCCCCGGGAGGCTACACCTTC.

This clone came up once. The chain combines TRBV9 with TRBJ2-1, with a possible D match to TRBD2 (5 bases). The germline V gene has CDR1 SGDLS and CDR2 YYNGEE. The CDR3 covers 14 residues. Trimming left V 0 bases short and J 4 bases short, with 8 bases between. The CDR3: CASSVAGFYNEQFF. The CDR3 bases are TGTGCCAGCAGCGTAGCGGGATTTTACAATGAGCAGTTCTTC.